This T cell receptor (beta chain) was identified in a study of Ad26.COV2.S vaccination and SARS-CoV-2 variants. Treatment defined: roughly 20 received Ad26.COV2.S at low or high dose, single or two shots; five or six received placebo; per-sample allocation not given. Day 63 after the first vaccine or placebo injection was the time point for sampling. An Ad26 vector that expressed Wuhan-strain SARS-CoV-2 spike constituted the vaccine. TCRdb's table, derived via immunoSEQ multiplex PCR, lists solely in-frame clones and lacks some. The table shows approximately 300,000 clones, with 86% occurring only once. The trim removed 3 bases at V and 1 base at J, leaving 11 bases unmatched. The germline V gene encodes CDR1 SEHNR and CDR2 FQNEAQ (reference sequence). The CDR3 runs 17 residues.

The sample consisted of peripheral blood, taken in a trial of Ad26.COV2.S vaccine versus placebo. The receptor's source is a person aged 18-65 years who received the Ad26.COV2.S COVID-19 vaccine or a placebo. The chain is built from TRBV7-9 and TRBJ2-5; 7 bases align to TRBD1. In nucleotides, the CDR3 is TGTGCCAGCAGCTTCAAAAGAACCGGACAGGCCCAAGAGACCCAGTACTTC. As protein: CASSFKRTGQAQETQYF. The whole variable domain, remainder taken from reference TRBV7-9 and TRBJ2-5, is DTGVSQNPRHKITKRGQNVTFRCDPISEHNRLYWYRQTLGQGPEFLTYFQNEAQLEKSRLLSDRFSAERPKGSFSTLEIQRTEQGDSAMYLCASSFKRTGQAQETQYFGPGTRLLVL.